A selection of T cell receptor beta chains follows, all from one sample in a study of blood T cell repertoires in COVID-19. The method was immunoSEQ multiplex PCR; TCRdb's version includes in-frame clones alone and lacks a portion of them. The sample consists of 60,000 to 90,000 clones, 80% to 85% of them appearing once. Sequenced: peripheral blood. The receptors stem from a man in his forties or fifties with acute or convalescent COVID-19. Each CDR3 is given with its conserved first and last residue. D genes are given only for firm matches. Clone size appears in some rows only: once, few, many, or a class for an expanded clone.

TRBV12-3/TRBV12-4	TRBJ2-1	-	-	CASTTGSRDEQFF	TGTGCCAGCACGACGGGGAGTCGGGATGAGCAGTTCTTC
TRBV11-3	TRBJ2-7	-	-	CASSLEWLGAEPYEQYF	TGTGCCAGCAGCTTAGAATGGTTGGGAGCGGAACCCTACGAGCAGTACTTC
TRBV3-1/TRBV3-2	TRBJ2-3	-	TRBD1	CASSQRTGLTDTQYF	TGTGCCAGCAGCCAACGGACAGGGTTAACAGATACGCAGTATTTT
TRBV9	TRBJ1-5	medium-sized	TRBD1	CASSDGQGSQPQHF	TGTGCCAGCAGCGACGGACAGGGGTCTCAGCCCCAGCATTTT
TRBV4-3	TRBJ1-1	-	-	CASSQDMGANTEAFF	TGCGCCAGCAGCCAAGATATGGGCGCGAACACTGAAGCTTTCTTT
TRBV10-3	TRBJ1-2	-	-	CANTGRDGWGYTF	TGTGCCAACACGGGGAGGGATGGTTGGGGCTACACCTTC
TRBV19	TRBJ2-5	-	-	CASSIDITGFLYQETQYF	TGTGCCAGTAGTATAGATATCACAGGGTTTCTGTACCAAGAGACCCAGTACTTC
TRBV11-3	TRBJ2-7	many	TRBD1	CASSASKGAAYEQYF	TGTGCCAGCAGCGCCTCGAAGGGGGCGGCCTACGAGCAGTACTTC
TRBV11-3	TRBJ2-1	-	TRBD2	CASRERDSYNEQFF	TGTGCCAGCAGAGAGCGGGATTCCTACAATGAGCAGTTCTTC
TRBV4-2	TRBJ2-3	-	-	CASSQALRARSSTDTQYF	TGTGCCAGCAGCCAAGCTTTGAGGGCCAGATCTAGCACAGATACGCAGTATTTT
TRBV27	TRBJ1-6	-	-	CASSTGHSGLVHF	TGTGCCAGCAGTACGGGACATAGTGGTTTAGTCCACTTT
TRBV19	TRBJ2-1	-	TRBD1	CASTKPGQGFNEQFF	TGTGCCAGTACGAAACCGGGACAGGGATTCAATGAGCAGTTCTTC
TRBV5-1	TRBJ1-4	-	TRBD1	CASSLGDRGSGEKLFF	TGCGCCAGCAGCTTGGGGGACAGGGGGTCGGGTGAAAAACTGTTTTTT
TRBV18	TRBJ1-1	-	TRBD1	CASSPTTGENTEAFF	TGTGCCAGCTCACCCACAACAGGGGAGAACACTGAAGCTTTCTTT
TRBV11-2	TRBJ2-7	once	TRBD1	CASSHRDRGFEQYF	TGTGCCAGCAGCCACCGGGACAGGGGGTTTGAGCAGTACTTC